The rows below give T cell receptor beta chains drawn from one sample of a study of T-cell memory formation after mild COVID-19. TCRdb recomputed calls from the 5' RACE reads with MiXCR, one row per CDR3 protein. The sample shows around 320,000 distinct CDR3 sequences, around 19% of them seen only once. The sample comprised PBMCs or a T cell subset sorted from them (not recorded which). The receptor source for this set is a man between 18 and 35 years old who had mild COVID-19 (a few samples of this study predate the infection). Cell type and time point are not known. Both conserved end residues are part of each CDR3. D genes are given only for firm matches. A row's size may be missing; if present it is once, few, many or a size class.

V: TRBV19; size: NA; D: NA; J: TRBJ1-5; CDR3: CASSIGGGRQPQHF; DNA: TGTGCCAGTAGTATCGGGGGGGGCAGGCAGCCCCAGCATTTT
V: TRBV7-2; size: many; D: NA; J: TRBJ2-6; CDR3: CASSLAGSGANVLTF; DNA: TGTGCCAGCAGCTTAGCCGGCTCTGGGGCCAACGTCCTGACTTTC
V: TRBV5-1; size: few; D: TRBD1; J: TRBJ2-5; CDR3: CAGGQGPQETQYF; DNA: TGCGCCGGAGGACAGGGGCCCCAAGAGACCCAGTACTTC
V: TRBV7-2; size: many; D: TRBD1; J: TRBJ2-2; CDR3: CASSQRTGGSFGELFF; DNA: TGTGCCAGCAGCCAACGGACAGGGGGCTCTTTCGGGGAGCTGTTTTTT
V: TRBV20-1; size: NA; D: NA; J: TRBJ2-5; CDR3: CSATEASRGETQYF; DNA: TGCAGTGCCACAGAGGCCTCAAGAGGGGAGACCCAGTACTTC
V: TRBV4-3; size: NA; D: NA; J: TRBJ1-1; CDR3: CASSQDGTPTYTEAFF; DNA: TGCGCCAGCAGCCAAGATGGGACTCCTACTTACACTGAAGCTTTCTTT
V: TRBV6-1; size: NA; D: NA; J: TRBJ1-5; CDR3: CASSEIPNQPQHF; DNA: TGTGCCAGCAGTGAAATCCCTAATCAGCCCCAGCATTTT
V: TRBV5-1; size: few; D: NA; J: TRBJ1-1; CDR3: CASSSIGGFSAFF; DNA: TGCGCCAGCAGCTCAATCGGCGGGTTTTCAGCTTTCTTT
V: TRBV9; size: NA; D: NA; J: TRBJ1-1; CDR3: CASTPGVSPKGTEAFF; DNA: TGTGCCAGCACTCCCGGAGTCTCACCGAAGGGCACTGAAGCTTTCTTT
V: TRBV3-1; size: NA; D: TRBD1; J: TRBJ1-2; CDR3: CASSQDSGQSYGYTF; DNA: TGTGCCAGCAGCCAAGATTCGGGACAGAGCTATGGCTACACCTTC
V: TRBV11-3; size: few; D: NA; J: TRBJ2-5; CDR3: CASSSPGQETQYF; DNA: TGTGCCAGCAGCTCTCCGGGACAAGAGACCCAGTACTTC
V: TRBV4-2; size: NA; D: NA; J: TRBJ2-1; CDR3: CASSQVMEGGSSYNEQFF; DNA: TGTGCCAGCAGCCAAGTAATGGAAGGGGGGTCCTCCTACAATGAGCAGTTCTTC
V: TRBV10-3; size: NA; D: NA; J: TRBJ1-1; CDR3: CAISEFSGTVTEAFF; DNA: TGTGCCATCAGTGAATTTAGCGGCACGGTCACTGAAGCTTTCTTT
V: TRBV5-6; size: NA; D: NA; J: TRBJ1-2; CDR3: CASSLGHFGRYGYTF; DNA: TGTGCCAGCAGCCTGGGACATTTTGGGCGTTATGGCTACACCTTC
V: TRBV7-3; size: NA; D: TRBD1; J: TRBJ2-3; CDR3: CASSYDGQGTDTQYF; DNA: TGTGCCAGCAGCTACGATGGACAGGGTACAGATACGCAGTATTTT
V: TRBV7-3; size: NA; D: TRBD2; J: TRBJ2-1; CDR3: CASSPHPGLGTNEQFF; DNA: TGTGCCAGCAGCCCCCACCCGGGACTAGGGACCAATGAGCAGTTCTTC
V: TRBV4-1; size: once; D: NA; J: TRBJ2-3; CDR3: CASSQLPPGGAASDTQYF; DNA: TGCGCCAGCAGCCAACTACCGCCCGGGGGCGCAGCCTCAGATACGCAGTATTTT
V: TRBV7-2; size: many; D: TRBD2; J: TRBJ2-2; CDR3: CASSRRLAGNTGELFF; DNA: TGTGCCAGCAGCCGTAGGCTAGCGGGGAACACCGGGGAGCTGTTTTTT
V: TRBV7-9; size: NA; D: NA; J: TRBJ2-5; CDR3: CASSETVNSETQYF; DNA: TGTGCCAGCAGCGAAACAGTCAACTCGGAGACCCAGTACTTC
V: TRBV5-5; size: NA; D: NA; J: TRBJ1-6; CDR3: CASSLRGLSDSPLHF; DNA: TGTGCCAGCAGCCTGCGGGGGCTCTCGGATTCACCCCTCCACTTT
V: TRBV7-2; size: many; D: TRBD1; J: TRBJ2-5; CDR3: CASSPGGGETQYF; DNA: TGTGCCAGCTCGCCAGGGGGCGGAGAGACCCAGTACTTC
V: TRBV12-3/TRBV12-4; size: few; D: NA; J: TRBJ2-6; CDR3: CASSTRTVSGANVLTF; DNA: TGTGCCAGCAGTACCCGGACGGTCTCTGGGGCCAACGTCCTGACTTTC